The sequence of this T cell receptor (beta chain) was determined in a study of human T cells and chemical hapten exposure (dated by TCRdb to 2020 to 2023). Study-wide context: For sensitization, 2% DPC in acetone was applied to a roughly 2 cm by roughly 2 cm area of upper inner arm skin. This study followed changes in the peripheral blood TCR repertoire in vivo during primary and secondary sensitization of alopecia patients to the hapten diphenylcyclopropenone (DPC). The mostly female patient cohort included alopecia areata with under or over 50% scalp involvement, alopecia totalis and alopecia universalis. Blood samples were taken from patients before sensitization (week 0) and at 2, 6 and about 24 weeks after DPC sensitization. Roughly 30 alopecia patients provided blood for TCR sequencing at one to four time points (pre-sensitization, 2, 6 and 24 weeks). Libraries were combined into a pool for sequencing, and differences in TCR yield between samples came mainly from small differences in library volumes within the pool. Throughout the roughly 24-week study period, patients were also given weekly therapeutic DPC doses on the scalp. Patch tests used Finn chambers with 0.01% DPC on the upper back, scored after 6 days by International Contact Dermatitis Research Group standards. Study-wide findings and limitations: The number of TCRs above 1 in 1000 frequency did not change with DPC sensitization; there was no evidence of global repertoire structure alterations. Because every patient had alopecia, a presumed autoimmune disease, the patients' immune response might differ from that of healthy individuals. After repeated subsampling, changes were observed in the strength of the expansion versus patch-test correlation and in the threshold at which the correlation became significant. Compared with pre-sensitization or healthy control sets, expanded TCRs formed significantly more large CDR3 similarity clusters, which is consistent with antigen-driven responses. The number of PT1 expanded TCRs positively correlated with patch test score, significant at thresholds 8, 16 and 32 but not 4.

Library creation used RACE. This sample was sequenced with a NextSeq 500. During library preparation, unique molecular identifiers were attached to individual cDNA molecules so that TCRs could be counted quantitatively and reproducibly. For every blood RNA sample, sequencing covered both the TCR alpha and TCR beta chains. As for the authors' bioinformatics: The median number of TCRs per sample was roughly 98,000, ranging from roughly 20,000 to 690,600. V, J and CDR3 annotation of the TCR reads was performed with the Decombinator software suite. Every sample was subsampled to the same number of TCRs (28,000) for the PS versus PT1 abundance plots. TCRs were defined as expanded if absent before sensitization and observed at least eight times at the 2-week time point. The public sequencing data were trimmed at Q25 with fastp and processed into clonotypes with MiXCR by TCRdb, which kept only in-frame beta chains. Records with the same CDR3 protein are collapsed into one entry carrying the most frequent genes and DNA. V and J calls and clone size were set by TCRdb, not the authors. The sample yields under 120,000 distinct CDR3 sequences; 11% were counted once. 3.5% of the sample rests with the top ten.

The germline V end is reduced by 4 bases and the J end by 1 base; junction bases left unmatched: 4. Taken from the germline V gene (reference sequence), the CDR1 and CDR2 loops are SGHNT and YYREEE. The CDR3 runs 14 residues from the cysteine to the phenylalanine. The read is trimmed to its CDR3 DNA, 42 bases read in frame from base 1. The intended sense of this specimen's time point label: patch test 1, 2 weeks after DPC sensitization. The intended sense of this specimen's treatment or condition label: therapeutic diphenylcyclopropenone sensitization with weekly scalp DPC. At every patch-test visit, the blood draw took place before the patch test was put on. To be eligible, patients had to be aged 18 to 70, diagnosed with alopecia and judged suitable for DPC therapy, while pregnant patients were excluded. Total RNA was isolated from unfractionated whole blood collected in Tempus Blood RNA tubes.

With respect to this clonotype: Its antigen remains unidentified. Base qualities are not recorded, but no much larger clone differs from it by a single base.

The source was whole blood, collected in connection with sensitization to the hapten diphenylcyclopropenone (DPC). The TCR originated in a woman between 40 and 55 years old with alopecia areata. Some clones in this sample may be carry-over from other donors' samples. The rearranged chain carries TRBV5-4 and TRBJ2-5; 7 central nucleotides agree with TRBD1. The CDR3 protein: CASSKDRLQETQYF. The DNA reads TGTGCCAGCAGCAAGGACAGGCTCCAAGAGACCCAGTACTTC.